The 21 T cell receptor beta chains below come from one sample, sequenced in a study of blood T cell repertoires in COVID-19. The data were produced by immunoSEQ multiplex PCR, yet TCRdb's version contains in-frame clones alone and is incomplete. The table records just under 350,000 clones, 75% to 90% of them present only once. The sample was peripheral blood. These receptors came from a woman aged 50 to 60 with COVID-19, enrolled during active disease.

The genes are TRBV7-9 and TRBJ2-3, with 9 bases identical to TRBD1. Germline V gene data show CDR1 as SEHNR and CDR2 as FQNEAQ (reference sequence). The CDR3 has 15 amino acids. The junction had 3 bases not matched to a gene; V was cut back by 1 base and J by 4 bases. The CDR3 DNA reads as TGTGCCAGCAGCTTAGGGGACAGGGATGCAGATACGCAGTATTTT. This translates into CASSLGDRDADTQYF.

CDR3 amino acids: CASSFGGLDNEQFF. The CDR3, as DNA: TGTGCCAGCAGTTTTGGGGGGTTAGACAATGAGCAGTTCTTC. The chain carries TRBV27 and TRBJ2-1, with D tentatively TRBD2 (6 bases). Germline lookup yields CDR1 MNHEY and CDR2 SMNVEV (reference sequence). CDR3 length equals 14 residues. Trimming removed 3 bases from V and 5 bases from J, with 11 bases in between.

CDR3 protein: CATSRGQDGSTDTQYF. CDR3 sequence (DNA): TGTGCCACCAGCAGAGGACAGGATGGATCAACAGATACGCAGTATTTT. The gene calls are TRBV15 and TRBJ2-3; weak D call: TRBD1 (6 bases). Germline V gives CDR1 LNHNV, CDR2 YYDKDF (reference sequence). The CDR3 has 16 residues. V lost 1 base to trimming and J lost 3 bases, with 14 bases between them.

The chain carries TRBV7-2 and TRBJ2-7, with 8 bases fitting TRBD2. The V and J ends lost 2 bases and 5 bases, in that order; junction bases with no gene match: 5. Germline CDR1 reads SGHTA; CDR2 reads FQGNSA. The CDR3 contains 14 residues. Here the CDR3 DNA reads TGTGCCAGCAGCTTAAGCGGGGGAAACCACGAGCAGTACTTC. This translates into CASSLSGGNHEQYF. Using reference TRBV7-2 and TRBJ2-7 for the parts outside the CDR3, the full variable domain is GAGVSQSPSNKVTEKGKDVELRCDPISGHTALYWYRQSLGQGLEFLIYFQGNSAPDKSGLPSDRFSAERTGGSVSTLTIQRTQQEDSAVYLCASSLSGGNHEQYFGPGTRLTVT.

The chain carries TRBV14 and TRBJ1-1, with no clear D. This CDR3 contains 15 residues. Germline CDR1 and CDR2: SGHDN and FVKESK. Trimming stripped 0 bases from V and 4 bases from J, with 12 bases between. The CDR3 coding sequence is TGTGCCAGCAGCCAAGATGGAGGGATCAGCACTGAAGCTTTCTTT. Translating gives CASSQDGGISTEAFF.

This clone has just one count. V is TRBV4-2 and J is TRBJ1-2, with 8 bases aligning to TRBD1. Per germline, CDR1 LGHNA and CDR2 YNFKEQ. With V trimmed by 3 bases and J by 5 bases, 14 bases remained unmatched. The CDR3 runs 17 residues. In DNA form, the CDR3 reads TGTGCCAGCAGCCAGACCTCCCGGACAGGGTTTCGGTATGGCTACACCTTC. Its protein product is CASSQTSRTGFRYGYTF.

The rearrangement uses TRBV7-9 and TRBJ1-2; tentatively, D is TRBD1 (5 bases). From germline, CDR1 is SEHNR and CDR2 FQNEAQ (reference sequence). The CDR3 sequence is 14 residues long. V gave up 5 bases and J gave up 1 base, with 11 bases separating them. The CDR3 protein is CASSLGQLNYGYTF. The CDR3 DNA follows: TGTGCCAGCAGCCTTGGACAACTTAACTATGGCTACACCTTC.

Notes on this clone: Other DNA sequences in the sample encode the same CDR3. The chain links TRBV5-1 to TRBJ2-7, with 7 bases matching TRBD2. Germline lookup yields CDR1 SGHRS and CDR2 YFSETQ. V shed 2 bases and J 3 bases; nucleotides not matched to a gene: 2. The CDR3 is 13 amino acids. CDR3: CASSFGGGYEQYF. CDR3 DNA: TGCGCCAGCAGCTTCGGCGGGGGCTACGAGCAGTACTTC.

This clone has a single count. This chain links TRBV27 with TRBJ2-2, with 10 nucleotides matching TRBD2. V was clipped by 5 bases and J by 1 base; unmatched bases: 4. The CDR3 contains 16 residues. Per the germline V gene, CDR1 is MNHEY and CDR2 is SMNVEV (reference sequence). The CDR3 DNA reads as TGTGCCAGCAGTCTAAGACTAGCGGGGAACACCGGGGAGCTGTTTTTT. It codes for CASSLRLAGNTGELFF.

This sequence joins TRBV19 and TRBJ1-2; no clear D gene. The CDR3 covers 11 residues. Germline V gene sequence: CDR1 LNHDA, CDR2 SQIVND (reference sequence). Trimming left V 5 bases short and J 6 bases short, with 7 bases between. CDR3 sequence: CASSLLHGYTF. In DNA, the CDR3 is TGTGCCAGTAGTCTTCTCCATGGCTACACCTTC. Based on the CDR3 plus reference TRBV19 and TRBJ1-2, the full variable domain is DGGITQSPKYLFRKEGQNVTLSCEQNLNHDAMYWYRQDPGQGLRLIYYSQIVNDFQKGDIAEGYSVSREKKESFPLTVTSAQKNPTAFYLCASSLLHGYTFGSGTRLTVV.

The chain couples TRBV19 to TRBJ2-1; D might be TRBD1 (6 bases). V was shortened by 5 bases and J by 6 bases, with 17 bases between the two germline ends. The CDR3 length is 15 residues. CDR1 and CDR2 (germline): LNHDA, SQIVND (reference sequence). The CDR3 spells CASSLGGGRLNEQFF. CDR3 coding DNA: TGTGCCAGTAGTCTCGGTGGGGGCCGTCTCAATGAGCAGTTCTTC.

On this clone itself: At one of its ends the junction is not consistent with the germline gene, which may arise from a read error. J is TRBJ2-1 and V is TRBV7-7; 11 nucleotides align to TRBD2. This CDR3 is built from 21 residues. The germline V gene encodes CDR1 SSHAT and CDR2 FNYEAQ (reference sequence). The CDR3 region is CASSLGPGSITTSGIYNEQFF. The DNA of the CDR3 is TGTGCTAGCAGCTTAGGCCCCGGGAGCATCACGACTAGCGGGATTTACAATGAGCAGTTCTTC.

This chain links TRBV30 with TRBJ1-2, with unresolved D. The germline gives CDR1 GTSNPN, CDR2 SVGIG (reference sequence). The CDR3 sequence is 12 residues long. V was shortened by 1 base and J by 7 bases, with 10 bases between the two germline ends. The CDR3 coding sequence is TGTGCCTGGAGTGCTAGCCTGGGTGGCTACACCTTC. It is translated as CAWSASLGGYTF. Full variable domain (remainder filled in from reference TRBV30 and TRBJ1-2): SQTIHQWPATLVQPVGSPLSLECTVEGTSNPNLYWYRQAAGRGLQLLFYSVGIGQISSEVPQNLSASRPQDRQFILSSKKLLLSDSGFYLCAWSASLGGYTFGSGTRLTVV.

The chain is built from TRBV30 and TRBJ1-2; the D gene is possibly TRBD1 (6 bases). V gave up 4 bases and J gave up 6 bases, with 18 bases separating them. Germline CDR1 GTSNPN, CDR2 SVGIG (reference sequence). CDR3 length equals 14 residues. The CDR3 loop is CAWKGHFTVDGYTF. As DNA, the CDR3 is TGTGCCTGGAAGGGACATTTCACGGTTGATGGCTACACCTTC.

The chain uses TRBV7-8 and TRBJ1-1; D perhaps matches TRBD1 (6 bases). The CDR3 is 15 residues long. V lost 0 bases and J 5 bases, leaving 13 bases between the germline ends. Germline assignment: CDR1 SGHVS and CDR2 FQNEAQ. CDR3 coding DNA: TGTGCCAGCAGCTTAGCGGGATACAGGGAAACTGAAGCTTTCTTT. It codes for CASSLAGYRETEAFF.

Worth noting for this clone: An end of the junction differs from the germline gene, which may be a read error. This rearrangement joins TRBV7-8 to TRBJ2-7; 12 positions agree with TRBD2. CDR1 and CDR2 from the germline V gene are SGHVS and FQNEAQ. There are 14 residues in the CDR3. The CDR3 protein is CASSSEASGRARNF. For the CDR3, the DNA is TGTGCCAGCAGCTCGGAGGCTAGCGGGAGGGCCCGCAACTTC.

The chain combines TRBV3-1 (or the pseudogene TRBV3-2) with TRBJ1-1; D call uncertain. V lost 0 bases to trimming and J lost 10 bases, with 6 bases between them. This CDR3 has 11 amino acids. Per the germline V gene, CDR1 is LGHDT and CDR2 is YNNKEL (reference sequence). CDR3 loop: CASSQDYRAFF. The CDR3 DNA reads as TGTGCCAGCAGCCAAGATTATCGAGCTTTCTTT.

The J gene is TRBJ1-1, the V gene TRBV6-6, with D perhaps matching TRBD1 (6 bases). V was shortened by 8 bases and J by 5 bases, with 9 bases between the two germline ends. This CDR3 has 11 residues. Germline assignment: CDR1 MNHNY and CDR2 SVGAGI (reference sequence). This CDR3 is CASSQGTEAFF. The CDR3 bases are TGTGCCAGCTCCCAGGGGACTGAAGCTTTCTTT.

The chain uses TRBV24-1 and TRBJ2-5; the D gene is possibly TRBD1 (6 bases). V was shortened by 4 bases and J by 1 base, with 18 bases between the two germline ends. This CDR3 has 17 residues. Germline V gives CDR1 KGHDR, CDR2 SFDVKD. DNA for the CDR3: TGTGCCACCAGTGACGAAAGACAGGAATATTGCCAAGAGACCCAGTACTTC. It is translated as CATSDERQEYCQETQYF.

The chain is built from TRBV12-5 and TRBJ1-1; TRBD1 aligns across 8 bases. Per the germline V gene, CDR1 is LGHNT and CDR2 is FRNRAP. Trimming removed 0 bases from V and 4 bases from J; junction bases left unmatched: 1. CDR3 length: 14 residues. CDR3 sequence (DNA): TGTGCTAGTGGTTTGGTTACAGGGGGCACTGAAGCTTTCTTT. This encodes CASGLVTGGTEAFF. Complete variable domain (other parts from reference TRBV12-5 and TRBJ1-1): DARVTQTPRHKVTEMGQEVTMRCQPILGHNTVFWYRQTMMQGLELLAYFRNRAPLDDSGMPKDRFSAEMPDATLATLKIQPSEPRDSAVYFCASGLVTGGTEAFFGQGTRLTVV.

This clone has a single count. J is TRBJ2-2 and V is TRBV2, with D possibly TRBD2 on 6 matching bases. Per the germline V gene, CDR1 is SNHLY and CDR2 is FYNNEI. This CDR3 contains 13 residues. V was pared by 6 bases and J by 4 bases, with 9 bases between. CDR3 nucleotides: TGTGCCAGCAGGGGGACTCCCACCGGGGAGCTGTTTTTT. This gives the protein CASRGTPTGELFF.